These T cell receptor beta chains were read from a single sample in a study of cytomegalovirus exposure and HLA in healthy donors. Here immunoSEQ multiplex PCR was the method, and the copy in TCRdb shows in-frame clones only, minus some. The sample holds roughly 220,000 clones, roughly 80% seen once. Sequenced: PBMCs. These receptors were taken from a man aged 30 to 39 in good health and CMV-seronegative. CDR3s include the opening cysteine and the closing phenylalanine or tryptophan. The D gene is left open where the match is weak. A row's size may be missing; if present it is once, few, many or a size class.

clone size,D gene,J gene,V gene,CDR3 DNA,CDR3 protein
NA,TRBD1,TRBJ1-5,TRBV7-8,TGTGCCAGCAGCCCGGGACAGCCACTCAAGGGGAATCAGCCCCAGCATTTT,CASSPGQPLKGNQPQHF
NA,NA,TRBJ2-3,TRBV6-5,TGTGCCAGCAGCCCGGCGGGCCGGGGAAAGTATTTT,CASSPAGRGKYF
NA,NA,TRBJ1-1,TRBV7-3,TGTGCCAGCAGCTTCCAGGCGAACACTGAAGCTTTCTTT,CASSFQANTEAFF
NA,NA,TRBJ1-1,TRBV2,TGTGCCAGCAGTGAACTCAGGGCCATGAACACTGAAGCTTTCTTT,CASSELRAMNTEAFF
NA,NA,TRBJ1-5,TRBV7-3,TGTGCCAGCAGCTTGAATTCGGGTCAGCCCCAGCATTTT,CASSLNSGQPQHF
NA,TRBD1,TRBJ1-2,TRBV9,TGTGCCAGCAGCCTAGGGACAGAATCAGGGGGCTACACCTTC,CASSLGTESGGYTF
NA,TRBD1,TRBJ2-2,TRBV15,TGTGCCACCCGAGACAGGGGTGGATCCGGGGAGCTGTTTTTT,CATRDRGGSGELFF
NA,TRBD1,TRBJ2-3,TRBV7-6,TGTGCCAGCAGCTTAATACAGGGGGATACGCAGTATTTT,CASSLIQGDTQYF
NA,TRBD2,TRBJ2-5,TRBV5-6,TGTGCCAGCAGCCTTGCGGGTAGCGGGCCCCAAGAGACCCAGTACTTC,CASSLAGSGPQETQYF
NA,TRBD1,TRBJ1-4,TRBV7-2,TGTGCCAGCAGCTTAGACAGGGGGGTCAGGGAAAAACTGTTTTTT,CASSLDRGVREKLFF
NA,TRBD2,TRBJ2-1,TRBV9,TGTGCCAGCAGCGCCTCACTAGCGGGGGGTACTAATGAGCAGTTCTTC,CASSASLAGGTNEQFF
once,TRBD1,TRBJ2-5,TRBV6-1,TGTGCCAGCAGTGAAAGGGGGGACAGGGGAATAAGGACCCAGTACTTC,CASSERGDRGIRTQYF
NA,NA,TRBJ2-5,TRBV6-5,TGTGCCAGCACCGGGACACCCCAAGAGACCCAGTACTTC,CASTGTPQETQYF
NA,NA,TRBJ1-5,TRBV28,TGTGCCAGCAGGCGCGCTCTCAATCAGCCCCAGCATTTT,CASRRALNQPQHF
NA,NA,TRBJ2-7,TRBV19,TGTGCCAGTAGTATAGAGGAGGGCTCCTACGAGCAGTACTTC,CASSIEEGSYEQYF
NA,NA,TRBJ1-2,TRBV7-9,TGTGCCAGCAGCTTAGCTATGGGCAGCTTTAACTATGGCTACACCTTC,CASSLAMGSFNYGYTF
NA,TRBD1,TRBJ2-3,TRBV19,TGTGCCAGTAGTATTTCGGACAGGAGCACAGATACGCAGTATTTT,CASSISDRSTDTQYF
NA,TRBD1,TRBJ1-5,TRBV19,TGTGCCAGTAGGGACAGGTACTATCAGCCCCAGCATTTT,CASRDRYYQPQHF
NA,TRBD2,TRBJ2-3,TRBV6-4,TGTGCCAGCAGTGAGGCTAGCGGGGGCGGGCCGCAGTATTTT,CASSEASGGGPQYF
NA,TRBD2,TRBJ2-3,TRBV9,TGTGCCAGCAGCAGCGGGGGAGCAGATACGCAGTATTTT,CASSSGGADTQYF
few,TRBD2,TRBJ2-3,TRBV15,TGTGCCACCTCTAGCGGATACGGTGGGACAGATACGCAGTATTTT,CATSSGYGGTDTQYF
NA,TRBD2,TRBJ2-6,TRBV5-1,TGCGCCAGCAGCTTAGGGACTAGCGGGGGGCCTGGGGCCAACGTCCTGACTTTC,CASSLGTSGGPGANVLTF
NA,TRBD1,TRBJ1-1,TRBV4-1,TGCGCCAGCAGCCCGGCGGGAGGACAGGTGTTGCTGACTGAAGCTTTCTTT,CASSPAGGQVLLTEAFF
NA,TRBD1,TRBJ1-5,TRBV19,TGTGCCAGTATGAGGCAGGGGGGTCAGCCCCAGCATTTT,CASMRQGGQPQHF
once,TRBD2,TRBJ2-3,TRBV4-2,TGTGCCAGCAGCCCGGGACTCCCGGGGGGAGATACGCAGTATTTT,CASSPGLPGGDTQYF
NA,TRBD2,TRBJ2-1,TRBV4-3,TGCGCCAGCAGCCACGGACTAGCGGGGAGCTCCTACAATGAGCAGTTCTTC,CASSHGLAGSSYNEQFF
NA,NA,TRBJ2-6,TRBV5-4,TGTGCCAGCAGCTTGGCCCGATTCTCTGGGGCCAGCGTCCTGACTTTC,CASSLARFSGASVLTF
once,NA,TRBJ1-4,TRBV14,TGTGCCAGCAGCCAAAGGAGAGGGAGAGACCTCAATGAAAAACTGTTTTTT,CASSQRRGRDLNEKLFF
NA,TRBD1,TRBJ1-1,TRBV19,TGTGCCAGTAGTATAGGAGGGGGCGCGGGTGAAGCTTTCTTT,CASSIGGGAGEAFF
once,TRBD1,TRBJ2-5,TRBV5-1,TGCGCCAGCAGCCCCGGGACAGGACTTCTCCAAGAGACCCAGTACTTC,CASSPGTGLLQETQYF
NA,NA,TRBJ2-5,TRBV7-2,TGTGCCAGCAGAAACAGGACAGACTTGAGAGAGACCCAGTACTTC,CASRNRTDLRETQYF
NA,TRBD1,TRBJ2-5,TRBV19,TGTGCCAGTAGTATGGACAGGGGAGTATCCCAAGAGACCCAGTACTTC,CASSMDRGVSQETQYF
NA,NA,TRBJ1-6,TRBV7-6,TGTGCCAGCAGCTTAGTCCCCCCAGGGAGGGATTCACCCCTCCACTTT,CASSLVPPGRDSPLHF
NA,TRBD1,TRBJ2-7,TRBV5-8,TGTGCCAGCAGCCATGTTCTACTCCGGGACAGGGGTTCCTACGAGCAGTACTTC,CASSHVLLRDRGSYEQYF
NA,NA,TRBJ2-7,TRBV6-1,TGTGCCAGCAGTGAAGCGAACAGCCCTAGGGGTGAGCAGTACTTC,CASSEANSPRGEQYF
NA,TRBD2,TRBJ2-1,TRBV7-2,TGTGCCAGCGCGCGGGGGGGCCCCCTCAATGAGCAGTTCTTC,CASARGGPLNEQFF
NA,TRBD1,TRBJ1-4,TRBV19,TGTGCCAGTAGTATCTCCAAGGGGGCGGCTAATGAAAAACTGTTTTTT,CASSISKGAANEKLFF
NA,NA,TRBJ1-1,TRBV2,TGTGCCAGCAGTGAAGCGACGAGGGACTTGAGAGCTTTCTTT,CASSEATRDLRAFF
few,NA,TRBJ1-4,TRBV2,TGTGCCAGCAGTGTTCTTCGGAATGAAAAACTGTTTTTT,CASSVLRNEKLFF
NA,NA,TRBJ2-3,TRBV9,TGTGCCAGCAGCGTAGACCAGTTCACAGATACGCAGTATTTT,CASSVDQFTDTQYF
NA,NA,TRBJ1-5,TRBV6-5,TGTGCCAGCAGTTACGGCAACAATCAGCCCCAGCATTTT,CASSYGNNQPQHF
NA,TRBD1,TRBJ2-2,TRBV5-6,TGTGCCAGCATGGACAGGGGAATCACCGGGGAGCTGTTTTTT,CASMDRGITGELFF
few,NA,TRBJ1-2,TRBV7-9,TGTGCCAGCAGCTTCGGGGACTTGGGCTACACCTTC,CASSFGDLGYTF
NA,TRBD2,TRBJ2-3,TRBV4-2,TGTGCCAGCAGCCAAGGGGGGACTAGCGGGGGGGCTCGAGATACGCAGTATTTT,CASSQGGTSGGARDTQYF
NA,NA,TRBJ2-7,TRBV7-2,TGTGCCAGCAGCCTGGACCGTCGGGGGGAGCAGTACTTC,CASSLDRRGEQYF
NA,TRBD2,TRBJ2-3,TRBV2,TGTGCCAGCAGTTCAGGGAGGGGCACAGATACGCAGTATTTT,CASSSGRGTDTQYF
NA,TRBD2,TRBJ2-7,TRBV5-1,TGCGCCAGCACCTCGCGAGCGGGGTCCTACGAGCAGTACTTC,CASTSRAGSYEQYF
once,NA,TRBJ2-7,TRBV7-9,TGTGCCAGCAGCCCCCAGGCTAACCGACCCCACGAGCAGTACTTC,CASSPQANRPHEQYF
NA,TRBD2,TRBJ2-5,TRBV6-1,TGTGCCAGCAGTCGCGGGGGGGATTTCCAAGAGACCCAGTACTTC,CASSRGGDFQETQYF
NA,TRBD1,TRBJ2-7,TRBV5-1,TGCGCCAGCACCCCCGGTCCAGGGGGTGACTACGAGCAGTACTTC,CASTPGPGGDYEQYF
once,TRBD2,TRBJ2-5,TRBV5-1,TGCGCCAGCAGCTTGGGCGGGACTAGCGGGGGCTTCCAAGAGACCCAGTACTTC,CASSLGGTSGGFQETQYF
NA,NA,TRBJ1-4,TRBV9,TGTGCCAGCAGTCAGGGCGGCAGGGGAGATGAAAAACTGTTTTTT,CASSQGGRGDEKLFF
few,NA,TRBJ1-2,TRBV7-9,TGTTCCAGCAGTCCGGGTGACTATGGCTACACCTTC,CSSSPGDYGYTF
NA,NA,TRBJ2-6,TRBV4-1,TGCGCCAGCAGCCAAGATCGGAAGGGAAAGCCATCTGGGGCCAGCGTCCTGACTTTC,CASSQDRKGKPSGASVLTF